Below are 27 T cell receptor beta chains sequenced from a single sample in a study of response to subunit inactivated influenza vaccine. Each CDR3 protein is one row after TCRdb ran MiXCR on the RT-PCR reads. This table has under 950,000 distinct CDR3 sequences, around 20% appearing once. This specimen was PBMCs from blood, taken 5 to 6 days after vaccination. The receptors were gathered from a man aged 50 or older who received an inactivated influenza vaccine.

The rearrangement uses TRBV20-1 and TRBJ2-7; a weak D match, TRBD2 (6 bases). The CDR3 totals 14 residues. Germline CDR1 and CDR2: DFQATT and SNEGSKA (reference sequence). V was clipped by 3 bases and J by 2 bases, with 14 bases between them. The CDR3 loop reads CSARRSGSTYEQYF. As DNA, the CDR3 is TGCAGTGCTAGGCGTAGCGGCTCAACCTACGAGCAGTACTTC.

The V gene is TRBV5-6, the J gene TRBJ2-5; D perhaps matches TRBD1 (5 bases). Germline V gene lookup returns CDR1 SGHDT and CDR2 YYEEEE. V was trimmed by 0 bases and J by 5 bases, leaving 8 bases between them. The length of the CDR3 is 13 residues. CDR3 sequence: CASSLGHRETQYF. The CDR3 DNA follows: TGTGCCAGCAGCTTGGGCCACAGGGAGACCCAGTACTTC.

In this sample, this clonotype turned up a few times. This chain uses TRBV7-3 with TRBJ2-2, with TRBD1 as a possible D gene (6 bases). From germline, CDR1 is SGHTA and CDR2 FQGTGA. V was clipped by 4 bases and J by 4 bases, with 10 bases between them. The CDR3 extends over 14 amino acids. The CDR3 DNA reads TGTGCCAGCAGCTCCGGCAGGGGCACCGGGGAGCTGTTTTTT. It yields the protein CASSSGRGTGELFF.

This clonotype has just a few counts. The chain uses TRBV28 and TRBJ1-1; D is undetermined. Trimming stripped 5 bases from V and 4 bases from J, with 11 bases between. Germline CDR1 reads MDHEN; CDR2 reads SYDVKM. The CDR3 is 13 residues long. The CDR3 nucleotides are TGTGCCAGCAGTACGGGTTTGGGCACTGAAGCTTTCTTT. Amino acids: CASSTGLGTEAFF.

The chain couples TRBV18 to TRBJ2-5; 8 bases map to TRBD1. Germline CDR1 KGHSH, CDR2 LQKENI. Unmatched junction bases numbered 15, after V lost 1 base and J lost 2 bases. CDR3 length: 19 residues. The DNA of the CDR3 is TGTGCCAGCTCACCACTTCTCCGTACACCGGGACAGGTACAAGAGACCCAGTACTTC. It codes for CASSPLLRTPGQVQETQYF.

The chain couples TRBV10-3 to TRBJ2-5, with 12 bases lining up with TRBD2. CDR3 length: 17 amino acids. Germline CDR1 reads ENHRY; CDR2 reads SYGVKD. The V and J ends lost 3 bases and 0 bases, in that order; junction bases with no gene match: 5. CDR3 nucleotides: TGTGCCATCAGTGACCCTAGGACTAGCGGGGACCAAGAGACCCAGTACTTC. Protein product: CAISDPRTSGDQETQYF.

This clonotype has a handful of counts. DNA for the CDR3: TGTGCCAGCAGTTTATACCGCAGGACCTACGAGCAGTACTTC. Translated, it gives CASSLYRRTYEQYF. The chain links TRBV12-3 or TRBV12-4 to TRBJ2-7; D not resolved. This CDR3 is built from 14 residues. V was trimmed by 2 bases and J by 2 bases, leaving 10 bases between them.

This clonotype was detected only a few times. The rearrangement joins TRBV21-1 to TRBJ2-7; the table's D gene call, TRBD2, was not cross checked with the DNA. TRBV21-1 is given as a pseudogene. The CDR3 is made up of 14 amino acids. The CDR3 loop reads CASSKEEGRGEQYF. CDR3 coding DNA: TGTGCCAGCAGCAAAGAGGAGGGCCGGGGCGAGCAGTACTTC.

The genes are TRBV10-3 and TRBJ2-2; TRBD1 matches 12 bases. This CDR3 is 19 amino acids long. J lost 7 bases, V lost 4 bases, and 16 bases had no gene match. CDR1 and CDR2 from the germline V gene are ENHRY and SYGVKD. The CDR3 DNA sequence: TGTGCCATCAGTGGTCCGGGACAGGGGGCTGTCGTATCGGTCGGGGAGCTGTTTTTT. Translation: CAISGPGQGAVVSVGELFF.

This clonotype has more than one count but fewer than ten. The rearrangement uses TRBV20-1 and TRBJ1-5, with D tentatively TRBD1 (6 bases). CDR1 and CDR2 (germline): DFQATT, SNEGSKA (reference sequence). This CDR3 has 13 amino acids. V lost 3 bases to trimming and J lost 4 bases, with 10 bases between them. CDR3 DNA: TGCAGTGCTAGGGGGGGGACAAATCAGCCCCAGCATTTT. Translation: CSARGGTNQPQHF.

This chain connects TRBV7-9 to TRBJ2-7; 8 bases agree with TRBD1. CDR3 length: 14 residues. Germline V gene sequence: CDR1 SEHNR, CDR2 FQNEAQ (reference sequence). V trimming: 4 bases; J trimming: 5 bases; junction bases outside the gene matches: 7. The CDR3 nucleotides are TGTGCCAGCAGCTACGGGACAGGCAAGCACGAGCAGTACTTC. It encodes CASSYGTGKHEQYF. Complete variable domain (other parts from reference TRBV7-9 and TRBJ2-7): DTGVSQNPRHKITKRGQNVTFRCDPISEHNRLYWYRQTLGQGPEFLTYFQNEAQLEKSRLLSDRFSAERPKGSFSTLEIQRTEQGDSAMYLCASSYGTGKHEQYFGPGTRLTVT.

This chain links TRBV5-1 with TRBJ2-2; either TRBD1 or TRBD2 may supply D (6 bases each). V lost 3 bases and J 2 bases, leaving 11 bases between the germline ends. Germline loops: CDR1 SGHRS, CDR2 YFSETQ. The CDR3 length is 15 residues. The CDR3 DNA reads as TGCGCCAGCAGCTGGGTCGGGGGCAACACCGGGGAGCTGTTTTTT. This gives the protein CASSWVGGNTGELFF.

V usage is TRBV2 and J usage is TRBJ2-1, with D uncertain. Germline CDR1 is SNHLY and CDR2 is FYNNEI. The germline V and J ends were trimmed by 1 base and 4 bases, with 5 bases remaining between them. The CDR3 runs 13 residues. CDR3 nucleotides: TGTGCCAGCAGTGAAGGGGGATACAATGAGCAGTTCTTC. Protein product: CASSEGGYNEQFF.

J is TRBJ2-3 and V is TRBV12-3 or TRBV12-4, with a possible D match to TRBD1 (6 bases). CDR3 size: 15 residues. V was clipped by 4 bases and J by 2 bases, with 13 bases between them. CDR3 loop: CASSSYTGNTDTQYF. The CDR3 DNA reads TGTGCCAGCAGTTCCTATACAGGGAACACAGATACGCAGTATTTT.

The V gene is TRBV5-1, the J gene TRBJ2-7; TRBD2 agrees at 7 bases. CDR1 is SGHRS, CDR2 YFSETQ, per germline. The V gene end was trimmed by 7 bases and the J gene end by 3 bases; junction bases not matched to a gene: 7. CDR3 size: 13 residues. The CDR3 DNA follows: TGCGCCAGCTCCAAGACTAGCTTCTACGAGCAGTACTTC. Protein sequence: CASSKTSFYEQYF.

V usage is TRBV29-1 and J usage is TRBJ2-7; tentatively, D is TRBD1 (5 bases). Trimming stripped 4 bases from V and 5 bases from J, with 15 bases between. Germline-derived CDR1 and CDR2 are SQVTM and ANQGSEA. The CDR3 covers 13 residues. CDR3 residues: CSVGRTKGNEQYF. CDR3 sequence (DNA): TGCAGCGTTGGTAGGACAAAGGGGAACGAGCAGTACTTC.

The V gene is TRBV28, the J gene TRBJ2-7; D could derive from TRBD1 or TRBD2 (5 bases each). Germline-derived CDR1 and CDR2 are MDHEN and SYDVKM. The CDR3 totals 15 residues. The V gene lost 4 bases and the J gene lost 0 bases, with 13 bases spanning the gap. The CDR3 loop is CASSSGGGSSYEQYF. In DNA, the CDR3 is TGTGCCAGCAGTTCTGGGGGTGGTAGCTCCTACGAGCAGTACTTC.

In this sample, this clonotype turned up a few times. V gene TRBV6-5 combines with J gene TRBJ2-1, with 7 positions matching TRBD1. The V gene's germline CDR1 is MNHEY and CDR2 SVGAGI. The CDR3 length is 17 residues. The V and J ends lost 2 bases and 6 bases, in that order; junction bases with no gene match: 13. The CDR3 coding sequence is TGTGCCAGCAGTTACCTGCATCAGGACCCAGGGGGCAATGAGCAGTTCTTC. This sequence encodes CASSYLHQDPGGNEQFF.

This clonotype has only a few counts. This chain connects TRBV6-6 to TRBJ2-3, with TRBD2 matching 13 bases. V shed 10 bases and J 6 bases; nucleotides not matched to a gene: 7. The CDR3 contains 14 residues. From germline, CDR1 is MNHNY and CDR2 SVGAGI (reference sequence). DNA of the CDR3: TGTGCCACTACCGGGACTAGCGGGGTGGATACGCAGTATTTT. Protein sequence: CATTGTSGVDTQYF.

Of note for this clonotype: Mismatch with germline at one junction end may stem from a read error. The chain links TRBV29-1 to TRBJ1-6, with a weak D call TRBD1 (5 bases). CDR1 and CDR2 from the germline V gene are SQVTM and ANQGSEA. This CDR3 has 13 amino acids. CDR3: CSVKDGANSPLHF. DNA for the CDR3: TGCAGCGTTAAAGACGGGGCGAATTCACCCCTCCACTTT. The full variable domain, rest sourced from reference TRBV29-1 and TRBJ1-6, is SAVISQKPSRDICQRGTSLTIQCQVDSQVTMMFWYRQQPGQSLTLIATANQGSEATYESGFVIDKFPISRPNLTFSTLTVSNMSPEDSSIYLCSVKDGANSPLHFGNGTRLTVT.

This clonotype has ten or more counts. The rearrangement links TRBV7-2 to TRBJ2-1, with a weak D call TRBD1 (5 bases). Looked up from germline, CDR1 is SGHTA and CDR2 is FQGNSA. The V and J ends lost 3 bases and 6 bases respectively, with 15 bases between them. This CDR3 is 15 amino acids long. CDR3 sequence: CASSLSAGSGNEQFF. In nucleotides, the CDR3 is TGTGCCAGCAGCTTGAGCGCAGGGTCGGGCAATGAGCAGTTCTTC. Full variable domain (outside the CDR3, taken from reference TRBV7-2 and TRBJ2-1): GAGVSQSPSNKVTEKGKDVELRCDPISGHTALYWYRQSLGQGLEFLIYFQGNSAPDKSGLPSDRFSAERTGGSVSTLTIQRTQQEDSAVYLCASSLSAGSGNEQFFGPGTRLTVL.

This clonotype was picked up many times. This chain connects TRBV7-8 to TRBJ2-7; D call uncertain. This CDR3 region has 14 residues. The germline CDR1 and CDR2 sequences are SGHVS and FQNEAQ. Trimming took 1 base from V and 0 from J, leaving 7 bases between them. CDR3 in DNA: TGTGCCAGCAGCTTAGGCAGGTTCTCCTACGAGCAGTACTTC. Its translation: CASSLGRFSYEQYF.

This chain joins TRBV11-2 and TRBJ2-4; 10 nucleotides match TRBD1. V dropped 5 bases and J dropped 3; count of bases not matched to a gene: 16. The length of the CDR3 is 19 residues. CDR1 and CDR2 (germline): SGHAT, FQNNGV. CDR3: CASSLRDRGSPVVKNIQYF. For the CDR3, the DNA is TGTGCCAGCAGCCTGAGGGACAGGGGTTCCCCCGTGGTCAAAAACATTCAGTACTTC.

CDR3 coding DNA: TGCGCCAGCAGCTTATGGGACAGCCTGAACACTGAAGCTTTCTTT. This codes for CASSLWDSLNTEAFF. The chain links TRBV5-1 to TRBJ1-1; TRBD1 matches 7 bases. The germline V gene has CDR1 SGHRS and CDR2 YFSETQ. The junction had 4 bases not matched to a gene; V was cut back by 2 bases and J by 0 bases. The CDR3 runs to 15 residues.

The rearrangement links TRBV7-2 to TRBJ2-1, with 7 bases that match TRBD1. Per germline, CDR1 SGHTA and CDR2 FQGNSA. CDR3 length equals 13 residues. V lost 6 bases to trimming and J lost 7 bases; unmatched junction nucleotides: 6. This chain's CDR3 is CASRKQGMNEQFF. CDR3 nucleotide sequence: TGTGCCAGCAGAAAACAGGGGATGAATGAGCAGTTCTTC.

The CDR3: CSVEGRVANTEAFF. The CDR3 bases are TGCAGCGTTGAGGGAAGGGTAGCGAACACTGAAGCTTTCTTT. The chain has TRBV29-1 and TRBJ1-1; D gene uncertain. This CDR3 comprises 14 residues. Germline CDR1 and CDR2: SQVTM and ANQGSEA. V lost 3 bases to trimming and J lost 1 base, with 12 bases between them.

The rearrangement links TRBV4-3 to TRBJ2-3, with 8 bases aligning to TRBD2. The junction had 6 bases not matched to a gene; V was cut back by 3 bases and J by 1 base. This CDR3 contains 16 residues. CDR1 and CDR2 (germline): LGHNA, YSLEER. CDR3 region: CASSQESGSGTDTQYF. In nucleotides, the CDR3 is TGCGCCAGCAGCCAGGAGAGCGGGAGCGGCACAGATACGCAGTATTTT.